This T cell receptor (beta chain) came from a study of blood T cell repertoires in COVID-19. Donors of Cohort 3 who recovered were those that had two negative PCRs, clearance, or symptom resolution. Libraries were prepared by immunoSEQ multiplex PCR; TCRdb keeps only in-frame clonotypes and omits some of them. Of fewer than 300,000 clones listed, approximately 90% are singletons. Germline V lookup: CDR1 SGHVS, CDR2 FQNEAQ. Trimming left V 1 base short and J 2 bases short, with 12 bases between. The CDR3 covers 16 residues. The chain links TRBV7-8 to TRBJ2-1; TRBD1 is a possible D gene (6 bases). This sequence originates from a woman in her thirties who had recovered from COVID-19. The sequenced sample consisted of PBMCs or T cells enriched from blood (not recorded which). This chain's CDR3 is CASSLDFDRTYNEQFF. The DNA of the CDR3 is TGTGCCAGCAGCTTAGATTTCGACAGGACCTACAATGAGCAGTTCTTC.